This T cell receptor (beta chain) was identified in a study of blood T cell repertoires in COVID-19. This clone came up once. This CDR3 spans 12 amino acids. Germline CDR1 reads SGDLS; CDR2 reads YYNGEE. Trimming removed 5 bases at V and 1 base at J, with 6 bases between. The assay was immunoSEQ multiplex PCR, and TCRdb's table has in-frame clones only and misses some. The table includes roughly 300,000 clones, about 89% detected once. The origin of this receptor is a woman aged 40 to 50 who had recovered from COVID-19. The chain is built from TRBV9 and TRBJ1-1, with D uncertain. The sample was peripheral blood. The CDR3 DNA reads as TGTGCCAGCAGTGGCACGAACACTGAAGCTTTCTTT. Its protein product is CASSGTNTEAFF.